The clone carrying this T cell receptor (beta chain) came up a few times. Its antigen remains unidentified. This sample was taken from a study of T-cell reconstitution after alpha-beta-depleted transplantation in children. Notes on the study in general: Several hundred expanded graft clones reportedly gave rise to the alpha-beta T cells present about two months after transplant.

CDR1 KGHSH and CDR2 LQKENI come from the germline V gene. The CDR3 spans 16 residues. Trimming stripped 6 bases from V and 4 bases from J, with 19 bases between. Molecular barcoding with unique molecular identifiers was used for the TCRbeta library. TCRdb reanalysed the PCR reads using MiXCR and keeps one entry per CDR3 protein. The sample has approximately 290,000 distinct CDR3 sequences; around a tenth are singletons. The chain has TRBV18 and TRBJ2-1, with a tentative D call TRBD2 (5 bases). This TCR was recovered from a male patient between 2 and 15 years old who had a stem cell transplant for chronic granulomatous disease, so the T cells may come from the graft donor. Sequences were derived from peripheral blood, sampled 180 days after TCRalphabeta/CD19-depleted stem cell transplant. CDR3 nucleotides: TGTGCCAGCTCTCCCCTTTGGGGAGCTCAGTACAATGAGCAGTTCTTC. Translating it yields CASSPLWGAQYNEQFF.